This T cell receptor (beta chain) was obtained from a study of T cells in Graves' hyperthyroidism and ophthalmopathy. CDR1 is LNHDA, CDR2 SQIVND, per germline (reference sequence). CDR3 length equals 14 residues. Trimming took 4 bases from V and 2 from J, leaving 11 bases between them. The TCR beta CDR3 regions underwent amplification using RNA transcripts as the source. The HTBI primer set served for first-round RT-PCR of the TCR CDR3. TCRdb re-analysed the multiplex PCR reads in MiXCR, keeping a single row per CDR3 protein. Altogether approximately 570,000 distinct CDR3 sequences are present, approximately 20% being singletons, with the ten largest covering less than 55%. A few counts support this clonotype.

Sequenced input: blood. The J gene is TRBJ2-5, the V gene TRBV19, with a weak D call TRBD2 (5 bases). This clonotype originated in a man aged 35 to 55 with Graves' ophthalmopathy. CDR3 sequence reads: CASSKTKSQETQYF. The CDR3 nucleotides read TGTGCCAGTAGTAAGACTAAGTCACAAGAGACCCAGTACTTC.